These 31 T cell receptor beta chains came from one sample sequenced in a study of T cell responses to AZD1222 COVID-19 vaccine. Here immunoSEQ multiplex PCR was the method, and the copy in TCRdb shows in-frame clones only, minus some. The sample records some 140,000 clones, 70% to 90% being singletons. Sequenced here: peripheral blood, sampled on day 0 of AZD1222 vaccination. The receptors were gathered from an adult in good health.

CDR3 region: CASSLDFGSEKLFF. CDR3 sequence (DNA): TGTGCCAGCAGCCTGGACTTTGGGAGTGAAAAACTGTTTTTT. The rearrangement links TRBV11-3 to TRBJ1-4; D is unresolved. Trimming pared 5 bases from V and 7 bases from J, leaving 14 bases between. CDR1 is SGHNT and CDR2 is YENEEA in the germline V gene. The CDR3 sequence is 14 residues long.

The CDR3 here is CSAYDTEAFF. CDR3 nucleotides: TGCAGTGCTTATGACACTGAAGCTTTCTTT. The chain is built from TRBV20-1 and TRBJ1-1; the D is unclear. The CDR3 length is 10 residues. Germline V gene data show CDR1 as DFQATT and CDR2 as SNEGSKA (reference sequence). Between the trimmed V and J ends, which lost 5 bases and 3 bases, there was a span of 4 bases.

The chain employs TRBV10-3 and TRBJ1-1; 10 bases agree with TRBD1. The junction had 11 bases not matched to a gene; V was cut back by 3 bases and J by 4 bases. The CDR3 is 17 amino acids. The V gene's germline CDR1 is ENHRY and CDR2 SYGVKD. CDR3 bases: TGTGCCATCAGTGAACGAACACCGGGACAGGGGTCCACTGAAGCTTTCTTT. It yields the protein CAISERTPGQGSTEAFF.

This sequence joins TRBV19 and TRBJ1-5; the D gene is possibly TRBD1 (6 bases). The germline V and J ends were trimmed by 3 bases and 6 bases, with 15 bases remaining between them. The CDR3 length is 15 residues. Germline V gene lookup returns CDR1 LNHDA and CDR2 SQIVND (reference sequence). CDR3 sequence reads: CASSITAGDGQPQHF. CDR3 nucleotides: TGTGCCAGTAGTATCACCGCAGGGGATGGTCAGCCCCAGCATTTT.

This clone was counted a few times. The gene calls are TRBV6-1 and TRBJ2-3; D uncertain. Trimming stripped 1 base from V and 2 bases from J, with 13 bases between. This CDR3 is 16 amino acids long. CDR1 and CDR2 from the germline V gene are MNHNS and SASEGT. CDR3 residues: CASSEDGGNPTDTQYF. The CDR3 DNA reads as TGTGCCAGCAGTGAAGATGGTGGGAACCCCACAGATACGCAGTATTTT.

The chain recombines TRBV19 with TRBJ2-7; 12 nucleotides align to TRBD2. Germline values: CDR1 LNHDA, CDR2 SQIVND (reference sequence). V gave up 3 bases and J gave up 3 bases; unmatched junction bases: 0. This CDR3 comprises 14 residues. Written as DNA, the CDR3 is TGTGCCAGTAGTATGACTAGCGGGAGCTACGAGCAGTACTTC. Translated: CASSMTSGSYEQYF.

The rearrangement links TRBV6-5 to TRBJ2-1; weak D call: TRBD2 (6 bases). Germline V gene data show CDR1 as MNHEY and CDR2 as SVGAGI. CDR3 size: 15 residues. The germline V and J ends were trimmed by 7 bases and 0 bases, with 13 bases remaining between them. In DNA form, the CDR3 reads TGTGCCAGCATGGCGGGATCGAGCTCCTACAATGAGCAGTTCTTC. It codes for CASMAGSSSYNEQFF.

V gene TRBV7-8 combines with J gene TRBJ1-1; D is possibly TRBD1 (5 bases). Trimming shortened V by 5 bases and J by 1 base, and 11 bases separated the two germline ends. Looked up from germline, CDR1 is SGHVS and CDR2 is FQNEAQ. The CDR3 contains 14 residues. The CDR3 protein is CASSKRGENTEAFF. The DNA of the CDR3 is TGTGCCAGCAGCAAAAGGGGTGAGAACACTGAAGCTTTCTTT.

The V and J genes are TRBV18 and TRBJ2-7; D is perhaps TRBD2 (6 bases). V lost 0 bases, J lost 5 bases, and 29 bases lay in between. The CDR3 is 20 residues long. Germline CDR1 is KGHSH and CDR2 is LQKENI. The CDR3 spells CASSPPWTLSAGSVSDEQYF. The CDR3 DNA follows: TGTGCCAGCTCACCACCATGGACCCTCTCTGCGGGATCTGTGTCTGACGAGCAGTACTTC. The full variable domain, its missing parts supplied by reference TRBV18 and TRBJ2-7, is NAGVMQNPRHLVRRRGQEARLRCSPMKGHSHVYWYRQLPEEGLKFMVYLQKENIIDESGMPKERFSAEFPKEGPSILRIQQVVRGDSAAYFCASSPPWTLSAGSVSDEQYFGPGTRLTVT.

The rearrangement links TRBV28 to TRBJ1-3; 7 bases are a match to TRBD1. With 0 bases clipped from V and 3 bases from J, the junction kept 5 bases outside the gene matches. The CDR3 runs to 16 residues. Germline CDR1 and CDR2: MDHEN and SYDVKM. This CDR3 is CASSLWTGMRGNTIYF. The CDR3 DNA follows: TGTGCCAGCAGTTTATGGACAGGGATGCGTGGAAACACCATATATTTT.

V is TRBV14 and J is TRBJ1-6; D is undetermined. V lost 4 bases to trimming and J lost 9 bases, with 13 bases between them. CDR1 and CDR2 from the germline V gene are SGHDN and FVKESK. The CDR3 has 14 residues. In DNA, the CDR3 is TGTGCCAGCAGCCTCGGGCGGTCTGGTTCACCCCTCCACTTT. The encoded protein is CASSLGRSGSPLHF.

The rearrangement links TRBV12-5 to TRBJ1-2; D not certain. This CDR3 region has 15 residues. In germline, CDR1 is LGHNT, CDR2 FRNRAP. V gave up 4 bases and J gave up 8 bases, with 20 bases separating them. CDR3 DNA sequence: TGTGCTAGTGGTTGGACGAACACCGCTACCTTAGGCTACACCTTC. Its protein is CASGWTNTATLGYTF.

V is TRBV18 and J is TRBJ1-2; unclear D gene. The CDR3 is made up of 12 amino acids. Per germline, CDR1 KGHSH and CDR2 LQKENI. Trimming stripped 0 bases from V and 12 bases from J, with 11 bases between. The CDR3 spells CASSPPRGIHTF. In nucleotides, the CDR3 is TGTGCCAGCTCACCACCGCGGGGAATCCACACCTTC.

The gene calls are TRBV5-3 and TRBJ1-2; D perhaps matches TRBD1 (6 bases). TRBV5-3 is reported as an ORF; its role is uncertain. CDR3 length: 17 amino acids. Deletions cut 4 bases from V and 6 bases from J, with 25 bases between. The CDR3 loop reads CARSEWGATPHSDGYTF. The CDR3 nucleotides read TGTGCCAGAAGCGAATGGGGGGCCACCCCTCATTCAGATGGCTACACCTTC.

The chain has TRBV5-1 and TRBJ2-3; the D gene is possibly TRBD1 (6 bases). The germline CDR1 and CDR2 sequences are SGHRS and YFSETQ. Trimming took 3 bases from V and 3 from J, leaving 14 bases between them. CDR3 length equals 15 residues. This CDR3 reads CASSYGGARTDTQYF. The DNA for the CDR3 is TGCGCCAGCAGCTATGGGGGCGCGCGGACAGATACGCAGTATTTT.

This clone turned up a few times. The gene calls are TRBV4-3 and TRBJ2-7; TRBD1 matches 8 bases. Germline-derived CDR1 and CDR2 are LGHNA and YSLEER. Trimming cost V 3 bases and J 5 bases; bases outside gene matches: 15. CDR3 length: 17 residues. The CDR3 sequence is CASSHHQFRTGKNEQYF. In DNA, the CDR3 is TGCGCCAGCAGCCACCATCAGTTCCGGACAGGGAAGAACGAGCAGTACTTC.

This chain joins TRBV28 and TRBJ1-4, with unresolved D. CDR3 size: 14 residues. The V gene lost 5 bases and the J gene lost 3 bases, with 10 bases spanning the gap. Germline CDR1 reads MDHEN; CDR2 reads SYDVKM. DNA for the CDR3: TGTGCCAGCAGTCCTTCGAGGGCTAATGAAAAACTGTTTTTT. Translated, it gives CASSPSRANEKLFF.

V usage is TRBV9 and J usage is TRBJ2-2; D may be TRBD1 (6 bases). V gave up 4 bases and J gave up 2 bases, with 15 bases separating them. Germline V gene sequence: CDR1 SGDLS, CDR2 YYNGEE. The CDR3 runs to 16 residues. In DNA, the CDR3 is TGTGCCAGCAGCCCTCAAGACAGGATCAACACCGGGGAGCTGTTTTTT. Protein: CASSPQDRINTGELFF.

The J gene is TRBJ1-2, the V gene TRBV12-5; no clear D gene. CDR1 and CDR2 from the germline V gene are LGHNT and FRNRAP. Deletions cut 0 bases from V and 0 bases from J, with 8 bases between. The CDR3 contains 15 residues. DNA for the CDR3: TGTGCTAGTGGTTTGGTACCCGGGCCTAACTATGGCTACACCTTC. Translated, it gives CASGLVPGPNYGYTF. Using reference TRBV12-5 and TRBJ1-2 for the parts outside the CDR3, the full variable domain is DARVTQTPRHKVTEMGQEVTMRCQPILGHNTVFWYRQTMMQGLELLAYFRNRAPLDDSGMPKDRFSAEMPDATLATLKIQPSEPRDSAVYFCASGLVPGPNYGYTFGSGTRLTVV.

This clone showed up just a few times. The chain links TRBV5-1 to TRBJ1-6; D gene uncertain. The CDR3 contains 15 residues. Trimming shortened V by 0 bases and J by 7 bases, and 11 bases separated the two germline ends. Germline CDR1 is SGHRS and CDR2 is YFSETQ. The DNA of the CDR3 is TGCGCCAGCAGCTTGGAGGGAACTCCCAATTCACCCCTCCACTTT. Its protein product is CASSLEGTPNSPLHF.

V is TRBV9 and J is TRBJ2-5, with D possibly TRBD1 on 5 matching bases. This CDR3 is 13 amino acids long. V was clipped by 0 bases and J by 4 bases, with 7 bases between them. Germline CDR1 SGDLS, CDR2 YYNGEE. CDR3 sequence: CASSVGQGETQYF. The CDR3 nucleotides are TGTGCCAGCAGCGTAGGTCAGGGAGAGACCCAGTACTTC.

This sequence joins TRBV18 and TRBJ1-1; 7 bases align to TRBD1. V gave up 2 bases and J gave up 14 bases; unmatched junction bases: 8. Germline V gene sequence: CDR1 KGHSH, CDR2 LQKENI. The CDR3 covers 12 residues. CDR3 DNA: TGTGCCAGCTCACCAGACAGGGACCCCCTCTTCTTT. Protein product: CASSPDRDPLFF.

The CDR3 DNA follows: TGTGCCAGCAGCCAGGGACAGGGGGCCGGGGATACGCAGTATTTT. This gives the protein CASSQGQGAGDTQYF. The rearrangement joins TRBV7-8 to TRBJ2-3; 12 positions match TRBD1. Germline V gene data show CDR1 as SGHVS and CDR2 as FQNEAQ. This CDR3 has 15 residues. V gave up 5 bases and J gave up 6 bases; unmatched junction bases: 6.

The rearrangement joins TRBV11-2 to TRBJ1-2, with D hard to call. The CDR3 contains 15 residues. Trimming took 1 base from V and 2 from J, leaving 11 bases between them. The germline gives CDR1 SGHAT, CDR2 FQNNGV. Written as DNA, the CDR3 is TGTGCCAGCAGCTTAGGGTCTGGGCCCAACTATGGCTACACCTTC. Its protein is CASSLGSGPNYGYTF.

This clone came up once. CDR3 nucleotide sequence: TGTGCCAGCCTTCGTACAGGGTTAGGGAGCAATTCACCCCTCCACTTT. Translating gives CASLRTGLGSNSPLHF. The rearrangement uses TRBV27 and TRBJ1-6, with D possibly matching TRBD1 (6 bases). The germline CDR1 and CDR2 sequences are MNHEY and SMNVEV (reference sequence). This CDR3 comprises 16 residues. Trimming took off 8 bases at V and 7 bases at J, with 21 bases between the two ends.

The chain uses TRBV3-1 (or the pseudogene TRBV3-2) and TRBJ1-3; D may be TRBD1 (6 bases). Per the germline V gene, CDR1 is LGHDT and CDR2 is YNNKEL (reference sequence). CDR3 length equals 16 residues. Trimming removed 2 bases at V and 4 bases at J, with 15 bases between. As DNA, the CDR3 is TGTGCCAGCAGCCAAATTCGGCAGGGGTCAGGAAACACCATATATTTT. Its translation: CASSQIRQGSGNTIYF.

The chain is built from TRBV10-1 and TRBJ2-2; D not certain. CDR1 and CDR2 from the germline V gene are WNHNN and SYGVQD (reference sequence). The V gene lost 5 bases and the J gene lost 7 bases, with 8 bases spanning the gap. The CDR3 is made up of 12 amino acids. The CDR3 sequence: CASSYGLGELFF. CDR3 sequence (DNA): TGCGCCAGCAGTTATGGTCTCGGGGAGCTGTTTTTT.

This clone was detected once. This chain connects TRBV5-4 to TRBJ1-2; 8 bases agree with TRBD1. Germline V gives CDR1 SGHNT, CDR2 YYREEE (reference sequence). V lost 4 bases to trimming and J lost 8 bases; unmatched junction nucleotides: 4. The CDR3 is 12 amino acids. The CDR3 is CASSQGAYGYTF. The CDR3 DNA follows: TGTGCCAGCAGCCAGGGGGCCTACGGCTACACCTTC.

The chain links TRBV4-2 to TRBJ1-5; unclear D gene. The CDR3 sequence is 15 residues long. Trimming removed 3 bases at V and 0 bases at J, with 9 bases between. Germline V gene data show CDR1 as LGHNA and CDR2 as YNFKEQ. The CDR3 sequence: CASSQGPDSNQPQHF. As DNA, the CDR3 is TGTGCCAGCAGCCAGGGCCCGGATAGCAATCAGCCCCAGCATTTT.

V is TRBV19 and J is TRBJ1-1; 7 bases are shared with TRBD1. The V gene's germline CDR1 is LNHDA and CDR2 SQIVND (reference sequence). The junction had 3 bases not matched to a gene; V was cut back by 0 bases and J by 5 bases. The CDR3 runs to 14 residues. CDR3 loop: CASSIDTGETEAFF. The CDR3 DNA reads TGTGCCAGTAGTATAGACACAGGGGAGACTGAAGCTTTCTTT.

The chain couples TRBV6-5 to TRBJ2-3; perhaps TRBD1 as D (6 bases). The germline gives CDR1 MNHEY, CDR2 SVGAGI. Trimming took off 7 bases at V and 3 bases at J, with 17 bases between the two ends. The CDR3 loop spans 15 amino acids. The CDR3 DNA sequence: TGTGCCAGCATTGGGGGCCGACGCTATACAGATACGCAGTATTTT. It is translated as CASIGGRRYTDTQYF.